This T cell receptor (beta chain) was identified in a study of blood T cell repertoires in COVID-19. Study overall: The study drew acute and convalescent COVID-19 samples from the United States, Italy and Spain. The cDNA or gDNA used as material had been derived from T cells, B-cell-depleted T cells, or PBMCs.

The germline gives CDR1 SNHLY, CDR2 FYNNEI. Trimming at V came to 6 bases and at J to 3 bases, leaving 14 bases not matched to a gene. This CDR3 spans 18 amino acids. Original analysis: Nucleated cell counts were estimated from reference gene primer amplification. The method was immunoSEQ multiplex PCR; TCRdb's version includes in-frame clones alone and lacks a portion of them. D and trimming come from the DNA, and the V and J calls and clone size come from that table. The top ten hold 9% of the sample, which has over 120,000 clones, 77% seen once. The rearrangement links TRBV2 to TRBJ2-1; 10 bases map to TRBD2. The TCR originated in a woman in her forties or fifties with active or convalescent COVID-19. The specimen sequenced was peripheral blood. CDR3 in DNA: TGTGCCAGCAGGAAAGAAAGAAGCGGGAGGGCCTTCTACAATGAGCAGTTCTTC. Its translation is CASRKERSGRAFYNEQFF.